Presented here are 27 T cell receptor beta chains from one specimen sequenced in a study of T-cell memory formation after mild COVID-19 (dated by TCRdb to the early 2020s). Library preparation used 5' RACE. Sequencing used an Illumina NovaSeq 6000. The public reads were run again by TCRdb, first through fastp at Q25 and then through MiXCR, and only productive beta chains were kept. CDR3 protein duplicates are merged, each entry listing the most common genes and DNA. The sample includes under 450,000 distinct CDR3 sequences, with around a quarter observed a single time. Roughly 13% of the sample rests with the top ten. Specimen: PBMCs or a T cell subset sorted from them (not recorded which). Receptor source: an adult woman who had mild COVID-19 (a few samples of this study predate the infection). The sample titles of this study are shuffled in the database, so cell type and time point are left out; the donor was told from shared clones.

The J gene is TRBJ1-5, the V gene TRBV7-2; 7 nucleotides line up with TRBD1. Germline V gene lookup returns CDR1 SGHTA and CDR2 FQGNSA. V was pared by 5 bases and J by 3 bases, with 7 bases of the junction left unmatched. The CDR3 extends over 15 amino acids. CDR3 nucleotide sequence: TGTGCCAGCAGCCCGGACAGGACCCTCAATCAGCCCCAGCATTTT. The encoded protein is CASSPDRTLNQPQHF.

This rearrangement joins TRBV20-1 to TRBJ1-2; possible D gene TRBD1, 6 bases. Per germline, CDR1 DFQATT and CDR2 SNEGSKA (reference sequence). This CDR3 has 11 residues. The CDR3 is CSLEGGPGYTF. In DNA, the CDR3 is TGCAGCCTTGAAGGGGGACCGGGCTACACCTTC.

This clonotype was recorded a few times. The rearrangement uses TRBV27 and TRBJ2-2; TRBD1 aligns across 8 bases. Germline lookup yields CDR1 MNHEY and CDR2 SMNVEV (reference sequence). The CDR3 is made up of 16 amino acids. The ends lost 1 base at V and 5 bases at J; junction bases unmatched: 6. CDR3 residues: CASSLWDRPRTGELFF. CDR3 DNA sequence: TGTGCCAGCAGTTTATGGGACAGGCCCAGGACCGGGGAGCTGTTTTTT.

This clonotype was seen a handful of times. The V call is TRBV6-5, the J call TRBJ2-5; TRBD2 aligns across 7 bases. J was trimmed by 0 bases and V by 5 bases; bases with no gene match: 9. From germline, CDR1 is MNHEY and CDR2 SVGAGI. The CDR3 is 16 residues long. CDR3 DNA sequence: TGTGCCAGCAGTCCTTACCTTCTAGCGGACCAAGAGACCCAGTACTTC. Its translation: CASSPYLLADQETQYF.

This clonotype has a handful of counts. The genes are TRBV21-1 and TRBJ2-7; TRBD2, the table's D call, was not compared with the DNA. TRBV21-1 is a pseudogene segment. The CDR3 extends over 14 amino acids. The CDR3 sequence: CASNPLAGIYEQYF. The CDR3 coding sequence is TGTGCCAGCAACCCACTAGCGGGAATCTACGAGCAGTACTTC.

This clonotype was seen more than once but under ten times. The V gene is TRBV9, the J gene TRBJ2-5, with a weak D call TRBD1 (5 bases). Germline CDR1 is SGDLS and CDR2 is YYNGEE. Trimming left V 0 bases short and J 4 bases short, with 16 bases between. CDR3 length equals 16 residues. The CDR3 coding sequence is TGTGCCAGCAGCGTAGAAGGGGCAGTTCCATCAGAGACCCAGTACTTC. This gives the protein CASSVEGAVPSETQYF.

A few counts support this clonotype. The CDR3 DNA reads as TGCGCCAGCAGCCCCGCGGGATCCTATGGGTTGAACACTGAAGCTTTCTTT. This codes for CASSPAGSYGLNTEAFF. The chain joins TRBV5-1 to TRBJ1-1; D is uncertain. Trimming took 4 bases from V and 0 from J, leaving 19 bases between them. Germline CDR1 reads SGHRS; CDR2 reads YFSETQ. CDR3 length equals 17 residues. Full variable domain (remainder filled in from reference TRBV5-1 and TRBJ1-1): KAGVTQTPRYLIKTRGQQVTLSCSPISGHRSVSWYQQTPGQGLQFLFEYFSETQRNKGNFPGRFSGRQFSNSRSEMNVSTLELGDSALYLCASSPAGSYGLNTEAFFGQGTRLTVV.

In its sample, this clonotype was seen a few times. The V call is TRBV29-1, the J call TRBJ1-2, with 7 bases that match TRBD1. CDR1 is SQVTM and CDR2 is ANQGSEA in the germline V gene. The CDR3 has 14 residues. V dropped 5 bases and J dropped 7; count of bases not matched to a gene: 13. The CDR3 is CSVRRITGEGGYTF. DNA for the CDR3: TGCAGCGTTCGGAGAATTACAGGGGAGGGTGGCTACACCTTC.

This chain links TRBV15 with TRBJ2-7, with D possibly matching TRBD1 (7 bases). Trimming cost V 0 bases and J 3 bases, with 21 bases left between them. The CDR3 contains 18 residues. The germline V gene encodes CDR1 LNHNV and CDR2 YYDKDF (reference sequence). Here the CDR3 DNA reads TGTGCCACCAGCAGAGATCGGTGGTCGGAGCAGGGGGGCTACGAGCAGTACTTC. Amino acid sequence: CATSRDRWSEQGGYEQYF.

This CDR3 is CASSFRDRETQYF. CDR3 DNA: TGTGCCAGCAGCTTTCGAGACAGGGAGACCCAGTACTTC. The gene calls are TRBV13 and TRBJ2-5; D might be TRBD1 (6 bases). Trimming cost V 3 bases and J 5 bases, with 10 bases left between them. CDR3 size: 13 residues. Germline-derived CDR1 and CDR2 are PRHDT and FYEKMQ (reference sequence). Combining the CDR3 with reference TRBV13 and TRBJ2-5 gives the whole variable domain AAGVIQSPRHLIKEKRETATLKCYPIPRHDTVYWYQQGPGQDPQFLISFYEKMQSDKGSIPDRFSAQQFSDYHSELNMSSLELGDSALYFCASSFRDRETQYFGPGTRLLVL.

This clonotype showed up just a few times. CDR3 loop: CASSGGAHSPLHF. CDR3 sequence (DNA): TGTGCCAGCAGCGGGGGGGCTCATTCACCCCTCCACTTT. V is TRBV9 and J is TRBJ1-6; perhaps TRBD1 as D (6 bases). The V gene lost 3 bases and the J gene lost 8 bases, with 9 bases spanning the gap. The CDR3 length is 13 residues. Germline V lookup: CDR1 SGDLS, CDR2 YYNGEE.

The rearrangement links TRBV10-3 to TRBJ2-1; TRBD1 agrees at 10 bases. The V gene end was trimmed by 7 bases and the J gene end by 0 bases; junction bases not matched to a gene: 15. Germline CDR1 is ENHRY and CDR2 is SYGVKD. The CDR3 is made up of 19 amino acids. This CDR3 is CAITERGTGAKSSYNEQFF. For the CDR3, the DNA is TGTGCCATCACCGAGCGAGGGACAGGGGCCAAGAGCTCCTACAATGAGCAGTTCTTC.

The J gene is TRBJ1-2, the V gene TRBV20-1; D possibly corresponds to TRBD1 (6 bases). The CDR3 is made up of 15 amino acids. In germline, CDR1 is DFQATT, CDR2 SNEGSKA (reference sequence). Trimming pared 1 base from V and 4 bases from J, leaving 16 bases between. CDR3 nucleotides: TGCAGTGCTAGAGGTGGACAGCCCAAATCCTATGGCTACACCTTC. It is translated as CSARGGQPKSYGYTF.

This clonotype was found a few times. This chain connects TRBV29-1 to TRBJ1-4, with TRBD1 identical over 7 bases. The trim removed 4 bases at V and 8 bases at J, leaving 4 bases unmatched. The germline V gene encodes CDR1 SQVTM and CDR2 ANQGSEA. CDR3 length equals 12 residues. The CDR3 spells CSVGGGWEKLFF. As DNA, the CDR3 is TGCAGCGTTGGAGGGGGCTGGGAAAAACTGTTTTTT.

This chain links TRBV7-2 with TRBJ2-1; TRBD2 might be the D (6 bases). V lost 4 bases and J 4 bases, leaving 14 bases between the germline ends. Germline V CDR1 and CDR2: SGHTA, FQGNSA. The CDR3 is 15 residues long. The DNA of the CDR3 is TGTGCCAGCAGCTCGAGAGGAGGGGTATACAATGAGCAGTTCTTC. It codes for CASSSRGGVYNEQFF. Complete variable domain (other parts from reference TRBV7-2 and TRBJ2-1): GAGVSQSPSNKVTEKGKDVELRCDPISGHTALYWYRQSLGQGLEFLIYFQGNSAPDKSGLPSDRFSAERTGGSVSTLTIQRTQQEDSAVYLCASSSRGGVYNEQFFGPGTRLTVL.

This rearrangement joins TRBV7-3 to TRBJ2-2; D unresolved. There are 15 residues in the CDR3. Per the germline V gene, CDR1 is SGHTA and CDR2 is FQGTGA. V was clipped by 5 bases and J by 6 bases, with 16 bases between them. CDR3 in DNA: TGTGCCAGCAGCCCGAACATGGATACCGCCGGGGAGCTGTTTTTT. Translated: CASSPNMDTAGELFF.

This clonotype turned up a few times. This chain joins TRBV29-1 and TRBJ2-1; no definite D call. Trimming pared 2 bases from V and 3 bases from J, leaving 5 bases between. The CDR3 covers 12 residues. Germline CDR1 reads SQVTM; CDR2 reads ANQGSEA. This CDR3 reads CSVEPRYNEQFF. The CDR3 bases are TGCAGCGTTGAACCCCGCTACAATGAGCAGTTCTTC.

This clonotype turned up a few times. The V call is TRBV12-3 or TRBV12-4, the J call TRBJ2-6; unclear D gene. This CDR3 has 13 residues. The ends were cut back, 8 bases at V and 4 bases at J, with 9 bases in the middle. The CDR3 nucleotides are TGTGCCAGCGACACCTCCGGGGCCAACGTCCTGACTTTC. Translation gives CASDTSGANVLTF.

A few counts support this clonotype. The chain combines TRBV12-3 or TRBV12-4 with TRBJ2-1, with TRBD2 identical over 11 bases. J gave up 8 bases and V 3 bases, and 12 bases lay outside the gene matches. The CDR3 has 17 residues. This chain's CDR3 is CASSFTVLLAGGDEQFF. Here the CDR3 DNA reads TGTGCCAGCAGTTTTACCGTCCTCCTAGCGGGAGGCGATGAGCAGTTCTTC.

V and J are TRBV30 and TRBJ2-1; D ambiguous. The V gene lost 0 bases and the J gene lost 4 bases, with 7 bases spanning the gap. The V gene's germline CDR1 is GTSNPN and CDR2 SVGIG (reference sequence). The CDR3 length is 13 residues. CDR3 region: CAWSVTEYNEQFF. Written as DNA, the CDR3 is TGTGCCTGGAGTGTAACCGAATACAATGAGCAGTTCTTC.

This clonotype was seen just once. This chain uses TRBV5-4 with TRBJ1-1; the match to TRBD1 covers 7 bases. CDR3 length: 15 residues. Germline values: CDR1 SGHNT, CDR2 YYREEE (reference sequence). V shed 2 bases, J shed 6 bases, and the junction held 10 bases outside the gene matches. The CDR3 is CASSFKIIGQAEAFF. CDR3 bases: TGTGCCAGCAGCTTCAAAATAATCGGACAGGCTGAAGCTTTCTTT.

This clonotype has only a few counts. The gene calls are TRBV7-6 and TRBJ2-2, with 7 nucleotides matching TRBD2. This CDR3 has 15 amino acids. After removal of 1 base from V and 5 bases from J, the junction contained 4 bases not matched to a gene. Germline CDR1 reads SGHVS; CDR2 reads FNYEAQ. The CDR3 is CASSLGHGGTGELFF. Here the CDR3 DNA reads TGTGCCAGCAGCTTAGGTCACGGGGGGACCGGGGAGCTGTTTTTT.

This clonotype was detected a few times. The chain carries TRBV27 and TRBJ2-1, with 10 bases identical to TRBD2. CDR1 is MNHEY and CDR2 is SMNVEV in the germline V gene (reference sequence). J lost 7 bases, V lost 3 bases, and 3 bases had no gene match. There are 14 residues in the CDR3. CDR3 sequence: CASSLGSGRNEQFF. DNA of the CDR3: TGTGCCAGCAGTTTGGGTAGCGGGAGGAATGAGCAGTTCTTC.

The chain uses TRBV20-1 and TRBJ2-2; TRBD2 matches 7 bases. V shed 3 bases, J shed 7 bases, and the junction held 8 bases outside the gene matches. Germline assignment: CDR1 DFQATT and CDR2 SNEGSKA (reference sequence). This CDR3 has 14 amino acids. CDR3 in amino acids: CSASSAGVSGELFF. The CDR3 DNA reads TGCAGTGCTAGTTCCGCGGGAGTGAGCGGGGAGCTGTTTTTT.

The V call is TRBV4-1, the J call TRBJ1-5; no definite D call. Germline CDR1 and CDR2: MGHRA and YSYEKL. The V gene lost 0 bases and the J gene lost 0 bases, with 6 bases spanning the gap. The CDR3 consists of 15 residues. CDR3 residues: CASSQEWGSNQPQHF. CDR3 sequence (DNA): TGCGCCAGCAGCCAAGAGTGGGGTAGCAATCAGCCCCAGCATTTT.

This clonotype was seen at least ten times. The rearrangement uses TRBV7-9 and TRBJ1-1; D unresolved. Germline-derived CDR1 and CDR2 are SEHNR and FQNEAQ (reference sequence). V gave up 6 bases and J gave up 1 base, with 9 bases separating them. The CDR3 runs 13 residues. DNA of the CDR3: TGTGCCAGCAGTATTATAGGGAACACTGAAGCTTTCTTT. Its translation is CASSIIGNTEAFF.

The chain has TRBV6-6 and TRBJ2-7, with D hard to call. The CDR3 is 14 residues long. V lost 7 bases, J lost 3 bases, and 16 bases lay in between. The V gene's germline CDR1 is MNHNY and CDR2 SVGAGI (reference sequence). The CDR3 DNA follows: TGTGCCAGCACGGAAATAGAGGTGAACTACGAGCAGTACTTC. Translation gives CASTEIEVNYEQYF.